Sequencing of this T cell receptor beta chain was carried out in a study of shared clonotypes between healthy human individuals. Overall study context: Three CD4 naive, three CD4 memory, two CD8 naive and one CD8 memory plate were used per donor.

Running of the assay took place at deep level. Assay: immunoSEQ multiplex PCR; the TCRdb copy retains only in-frame clones and omits some. This sample has under 1,900,000 clones, with approximately 98.5% found just once. V trimming: 5 bases; J trimming: 7 bases; junction bases outside the gene matches: 7. The CDR3 contains 14 residues. Germline CDR1 reads MNHEY; CDR2 reads SMNVEV (reference sequence). Study results and caveats: Four donors had 4% to 5% of their naive CD4 clonotypes in common. Compared with clonotypes that all four donors shared, non-shared clonotypes had lower generation probabilities.

Notes on this clone: What it binds is not known.

Sample: naive CD4+ T cells sorted from blood. Subset given: CD45RA+ positively selected. The receptor was isolated from a man in his thirties or forties in good health. This chain links TRBV27 with TRBJ2-4; TRBD1 aligns across 8 bases. The DNA of the CDR3 is TGTGCCAGCAGTCAGGGGCAGGGGGCTAACATTCAGTACTTC. This codes for CASSQGQGANIQYF.